These T cell receptor beta chains were read from a single sample in a study of cytomegalovirus exposure and HLA in healthy donors. Data came from immunoSEQ multiplex PCR; TCRdb stores just in-frame clones and leaves some out. The sample lists 120,000 to 150,000 clones, about 80% occurring once. The sequenced sample consisted of PBMCs. The receptor set was obtained from a man between 40 and 49 years old in good health and CMV-seropositive. CDR3s include the opening cysteine and the closing phenylalanine or tryptophan. A D gene is named only where the DNA matches it firmly. The listing skips clone size in some rows; elsewhere it reads once, few, many or a size class.

clone size: -
J gene: TRBJ2-7
V gene: TRBV27
D gene: -
CDR3 DNA: TGTGCCAGCAGCCCGGGAGTATTCTACGAGCAGTACTTC
CDR3 protein: CASSPGVFYEQYF

clone size: -
J gene: TRBJ2-7
V gene: TRBV2
D gene: -
CDR3 DNA: TGTGCCAGCAGCCAGCTTGCGGAAGTAAGCTACGAGCAGTACTTC
CDR3 protein: CASSQLAEVSYEQYF

clone size: few
J gene: TRBJ1-2
V gene: TRBV6-6
D gene: -
CDR3 DNA: TGTGCCAGCAGAGACTCAGGGCTTGGCTACACCTTC
CDR3 protein: CASRDSGLGYTF

clone size: -
J gene: TRBJ1-1
V gene: TRBV5-4
D gene: TRBD1
CDR3 DNA: TGTGCCAGCAGCTTGGGGGGACAGGGGGTGGGCACTGAAGCTTTCTTT
CDR3 protein: CASSLGGQGVGTEAFF

clone size: -
J gene: TRBJ1-2
V gene: TRBV14
D gene: -
CDR3 DNA: TGTGCCAGCGGGGCCAACTATGGCTACACCTTC
CDR3 protein: CASGANYGYTF

clone size: -
J gene: TRBJ1-2
V gene: TRBV29-1
D gene: -
CDR3 DNA: TGCAGCGTTGCTCGCCAGGGTGACAACTATGGCTACACCTTC
CDR3 protein: CSVARQGDNYGYTF

clone size: -
J gene: TRBJ2-1
V gene: TRBV13
D gene: TRBD1
CDR3 DNA: TGTGCCAGCAGCTCCTTTCTAGGACAGGGGGCTATTGAGCAGTTCTTC
CDR3 protein: CASSSFLGQGAIEQFF

clone size: -
J gene: TRBJ1-3
V gene: TRBV27
D gene: TRBD1
CDR3 DNA: TGTGCCAGCAGTTCAACAGGGGCTGGAAACACCATATATTTT
CDR3 protein: CASSSTGAGNTIYF

clone size: -
J gene: TRBJ2-1
V gene: TRBV25-1
D gene: -
CDR3 DNA: TGTGCCAGCAGTGAATGGGACTGGCGGGATGAGCAGTTCTTC
CDR3 protein: CASSEWDWRDEQFF

clone size: -
J gene: TRBJ1-1
V gene: TRBV9
D gene: TRBD1
CDR3 DNA: TGTGCCAGCAGCGTAGATCAGGGGGTCCCTCTGAACACTGAAGCTTTCTTT
CDR3 protein: CASSVDQGVPLNTEAFF

clone size: -
J gene: TRBJ1-2
V gene: TRBV29-1
D gene: -
CDR3 DNA: TGCAGCGTTGCACAGGGAGAGCGGAACTATGGCTACACCTTC
CDR3 protein: CSVAQGERNYGYTF

clone size: -
J gene: TRBJ2-7
V gene: TRBV6-5
D gene: TRBD1
CDR3 DNA: TGTGCCAGCAGCACTACAGGGGAAAAAGGGCAGTACTTC
CDR3 protein: CASSTTGEKGQYF